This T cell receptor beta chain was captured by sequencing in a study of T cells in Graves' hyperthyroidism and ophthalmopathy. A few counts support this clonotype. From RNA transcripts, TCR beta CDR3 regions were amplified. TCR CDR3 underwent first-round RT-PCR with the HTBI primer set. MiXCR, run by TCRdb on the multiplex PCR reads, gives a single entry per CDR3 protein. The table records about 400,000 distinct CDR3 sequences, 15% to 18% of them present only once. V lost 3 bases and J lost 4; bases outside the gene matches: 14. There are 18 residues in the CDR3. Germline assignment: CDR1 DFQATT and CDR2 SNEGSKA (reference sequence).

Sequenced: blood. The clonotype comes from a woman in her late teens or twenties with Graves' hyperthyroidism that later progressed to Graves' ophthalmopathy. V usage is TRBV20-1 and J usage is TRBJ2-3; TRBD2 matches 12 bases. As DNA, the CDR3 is TGCAGTGCTAGTCACCCCAACCCGACTAGCGGGAGCGCAGATACGCAGTATTTT. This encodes CSASHPNPTSGSADTQYF.